The source of this TCR beta chain is a study of T-cell memory formation after mild COVID-19. Notes on the study in general: That cross-reactive memory joined was suggested by some responding clones appearing in pre-infection memory. Clones that shrank (day 15 to 85) were balanced CD4/CD8, whereas later expanders leaned CD4+. Researchers report contracting CD4+ clones mostly in CM and EM, with CD8+ clones in EMRA.

TCRdb reprocessed the 5' RACE reads via MiXCR and lists one record per CDR3 protein. Of about 410,000 distinct CDR3 sequences in the sample, about 20% were seen once. Notes on this clonotype: Its antigen is unidentified.

This clonotype was obtained from a man aged 18 to 30 who had mild COVID-19 (a few samples of this study predate the infection). Cell type and time point are not known. The sequenced sample was PBMCs or a T cell subset sorted from them (not recorded which).

DNA of the CDR3: TGTGCCAGCAGCTTGGGAGCGGGGCCTAGCACAGATACGCAGTATTTT. Its protein is CASSLGAGPSTDTQYF. This chain uses TRBV5-4 with TRBJ2-3; 7 bases fit TRBD2. The V segment lost 0 bases and the J segment 0 bases; nucleotides outside the gene matches: 4. This CDR3 comprises 16 residues. CDR1 and CDR2 from the germline V gene are SGHNT and YYREEE (reference sequence). The full variable domain, with the rest looked up from reference TRBV5-4 and TRBJ2-3, is ETGVTQSPTHLIKTRGQQVTLRCSSQSGHNTVSWYQQALGQGPQFIFQYYREEENGRGNFPPRFSGLQFPNYSSELNVNALELDDSALYLCASSLGAGPSTDTQYFGPGTRLTVL.